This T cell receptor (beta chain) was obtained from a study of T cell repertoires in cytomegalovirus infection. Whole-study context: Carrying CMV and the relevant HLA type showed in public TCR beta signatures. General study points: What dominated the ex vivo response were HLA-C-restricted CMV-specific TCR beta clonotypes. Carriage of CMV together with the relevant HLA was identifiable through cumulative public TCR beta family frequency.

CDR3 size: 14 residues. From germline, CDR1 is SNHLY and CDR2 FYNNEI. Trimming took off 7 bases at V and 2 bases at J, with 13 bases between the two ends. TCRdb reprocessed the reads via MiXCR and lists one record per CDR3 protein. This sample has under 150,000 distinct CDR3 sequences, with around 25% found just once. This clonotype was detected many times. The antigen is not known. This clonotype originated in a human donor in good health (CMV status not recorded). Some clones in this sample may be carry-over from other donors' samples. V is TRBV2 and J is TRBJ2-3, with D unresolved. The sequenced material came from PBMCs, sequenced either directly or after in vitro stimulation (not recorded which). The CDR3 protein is CASNHRQATDTQYF. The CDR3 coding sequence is TGTGCCAGCAACCACCGCCAAGCCACAGATACGCAGTATTTT.